These 9 T cell receptor beta chains came from one sample sequenced in a study of liver allograft versus peripheral blood T cells. As for the study in general: The authors compared T cell receptor repertoires in transplanted livers with recipients' peripheral blood repertoires.

MiXCR, run by TCRdb on the reads, gives a single entry per CDR3 protein. The table has fewer than 15,000 distinct CDR3 sequences, approximately 18% seen once. All receptors come from a human patient who had a liver transplant. Some T cells may be provided by the graft donor.

This clonotype was observed a handful of times. The chain is built from TRBV12-3 or TRBV12-4 and TRBJ1-4; D possibly corresponds to TRBD1 (5 bases). V lost 2 bases, J lost 7 bases, and 17 bases lay in between. This CDR3 comprises 16 residues. The CDR3 nucleotides read TGTGCCAGCAGTTTAAGATTCCCTGACAGTATTGAAAAACTGTTTTTT. It codes for CASSLRFPDSIEKLFF.

This chain uses TRBV29-1 with TRBJ2-5, with D perhaps matching TRBD2 (6 bases). The CDR3 has 14 residues. Germline values: CDR1 SQVTM, CDR2 ANQGSEA. Trimming removed 8 bases from V and 4 bases from J, with 20 bases in between. This CDR3 reads CSLRPGSAPETQYF. CDR3 sequence (DNA): TGCAGCCTTCGCCCCGGGAGCGCTCCAGAGACCCAGTACTTC.

V is TRBV7-9 and J is TRBJ1-1; 7 positions agree with TRBD1. Germline values: CDR1 SEHNR, CDR2 FQNEAQ (reference sequence). V gave up 6 bases and J gave up 11 bases; unmatched junction bases: 12. The CDR3 has 13 amino acids. In DNA, the CDR3 is TGTGCCAGCAGTTTGGACAGGCCGGGGCGGGCTTTCTTT. This encodes CASSLDRPGRAFF.

The chain has TRBV2 and TRBJ2-3; maybe TRBD2 (6 bases). CDR1 is SNHLY and CDR2 is FYNNEI in the germline V gene. V lost 6 bases and J 11 bases, leaving 21 bases between the germline ends. This CDR3 comprises 14 residues. The CDR3 DNA reads TGTGCCAGCAGGGGGGGACGGACCGGTTTGAAGCAGTATTTT. Amino acid sequence: CASRGGRTGLKQYF.

The chain has TRBV20-1 and TRBJ2-3; no definite D call. The length of the CDR3 is 15 residues. Trimming removed 5 bases at V and 4 bases at J, with 19 bases between. Germline CDR1 is DFQATT and CDR2 is SNEGSKA (reference sequence). The CDR3 loop reads CSAAPRAPPPDTQYF. The CDR3 DNA sequence: TGCAGTGCTGCCCCTCGAGCGCCGCCCCCAGATACGCAGTATTTT.

The rearrangement uses TRBV25-1 and TRBJ1-4, with D hard to call. CDR3 length: 15 amino acids. V was trimmed by 3 bases and J by 7 bases, leaving 15 bases between them. Germline V gene data show CDR1 as MGHDK and CDR2 as SYGVNS. The chain's CDR3 is CASSDRAFGSEKLFF. In DNA, the CDR3 is TGTGCCAGCAGTGATCGGGCCTTTGGGAGTGAAAAACTGTTTTTT.

This clonotype is medium-sized (0.01 to 0.1%) by share. The chain carries TRBV6-5 and TRBJ1-2; tentatively, D is TRBD1 (5 bases). CDR1 is MNHEY, CDR2 SVGAGI, per germline. Deletions cut 5 bases from V and 4 bases from J, with 14 bases between. The CDR3 consists of 14 residues. CDR3 residues: CASSPGGLPYGYTF. CDR3 DNA sequence: TGTGCCAGCAGTCCGGGGGGTCTCCCCTATGGCTACACCTTC.

This clonotype rates as medium-sized. This rearrangement joins TRBV7-2 to TRBJ1-2; D possibly corresponds to TRBD1 (5 bases). V lost 8 bases and J lost 8, with 18 bases in between. This CDR3 is built from 13 residues. Germline loops: CDR1 SGHTA, CDR2 FQGNSA. The CDR3 loop is CASSTQAGVGYTF. In DNA form, the CDR3 reads TGTGCCAGCTCGACCCAAGCGGGGGTCGGCTACACCTTC.

On this clonotype: A much bigger clone sits one base away, suggesting this may be a read error. J is TRBJ1-5 and V is TRBV7-2, with 8 bases aligning to TRBD1. J gave up 3 bases and V 2 bases, and 12 bases lay outside the gene matches. CDR1 SGHTA and CDR2 FQGNSA come from the germline V gene. The CDR3 is 18 amino acids. CDR3 sequence reads: CASSLRGTGGMDNQPQHF. The CDR3 DNA is TGTGCCAGCAGCTTACGAGGTACAGGGGGGATGGACAATCAGCCCCAGCATTTT. Using reference TRBV7-2 and TRBJ1-5 for the parts outside the CDR3, the full variable domain is GAGVSQSPSNKVTEKGKDVELRCDPISGHTALYWYRQSLGQGLEFLIYFQGNSAPDKSGLPSDRFSAERTGGSVSTLTIQRTQQEDSAVYLCASSLRGTGGMDNQPQHFGDGTRLSIL.